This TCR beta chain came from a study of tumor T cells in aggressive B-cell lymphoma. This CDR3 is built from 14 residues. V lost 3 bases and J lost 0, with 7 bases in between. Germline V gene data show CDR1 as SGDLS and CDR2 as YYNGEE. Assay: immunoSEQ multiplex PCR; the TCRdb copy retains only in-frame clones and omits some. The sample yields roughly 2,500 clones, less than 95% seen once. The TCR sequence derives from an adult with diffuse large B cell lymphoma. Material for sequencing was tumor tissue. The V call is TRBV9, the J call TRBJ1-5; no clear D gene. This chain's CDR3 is CASSERNSNQPQHF. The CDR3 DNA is TGTGCCAGCAGCGAGAGGAATAGCAATCAGCCCCAGCATTTT. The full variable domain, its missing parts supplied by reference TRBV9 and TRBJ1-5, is DSGVTQTPKHLITATGQRVTLRCSPRSGDLSVYWYQQSLDQGLQFLIQYYNGEERAKGNILERFSAQQFPDLHSELNLSSLELGDSALYFCASSERNSNQPQHFGDGTRLSIL.